The entry below gives a single T cell receptor (beta chain) sequence along with its context. No antigen is known for it. This CDR3 spans 14 amino acids. Losses at the gene ends were 5 bases for V and 12 bases for J; bases not matched to a gene: 10. The germline CDR1 and CDR2 sequences are MNHEY and SVGAGI. The data are from a study of cytomegalovirus exposure and HLA in healthy donors. Study as a whole: Approximately 190 million T cells yielded 100 million or so unique TCR beta sequences in earlier analysis. Study-wide findings and caveats: The study labeled around 160 TCR beta chains cytomegalovirus-associated. A reported reduction in N-insertions relative to the approximately 600-donor mean was seen in an Asian-associated ancestry cluster in a later analysis. Upon later analysis, TCR association rates were observed to vary by HLA locus, being highest for DRB1 and lowest for HLA-C.

The PCR employed 60 Vbeta primers together with 13 Jbeta primers. The method was immunoSEQ multiplex PCR; TCRdb's version includes in-frame clones alone and lacks a portion of them. Of 150,000 to 200,000 clones in the sample, roughly four fifths were seen once. This chain joins TRBV6-5 and TRBJ2-1; 10 bases are shared with TRBD2. The sample consisted of PBMCs. This TCR derives from a man in his forties or fifties in good health and CMV-seronegative. CDR3 amino acids: CASSVSGRASGQFF. CDR3 bases: TGTGCCAGCAGTGTGAGCGGGAGGGCCTCAGGGCAGTTCTTC.